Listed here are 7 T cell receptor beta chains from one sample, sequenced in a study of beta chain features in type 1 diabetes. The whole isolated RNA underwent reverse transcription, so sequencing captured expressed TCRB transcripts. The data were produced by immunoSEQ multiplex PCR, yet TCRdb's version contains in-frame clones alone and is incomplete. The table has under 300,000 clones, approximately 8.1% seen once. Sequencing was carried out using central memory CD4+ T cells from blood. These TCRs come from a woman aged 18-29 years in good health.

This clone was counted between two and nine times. This CDR3 is CASSQTGDRDTQYF. The CDR3 bases are TGCGCCAGCAGCCAAACCGGGGACAGGGATACGCAGTATTTT. The chain is built from TRBV5-1 and TRBJ2-3; 8 positions match TRBD1. CDR3 length: 14 amino acids. Losses at the gene ends were 4 bases for V and 6 bases for J; bases not matched to a gene: 7. Germline V gene sequence: CDR1 SGHRS, CDR2 YFSETQ.

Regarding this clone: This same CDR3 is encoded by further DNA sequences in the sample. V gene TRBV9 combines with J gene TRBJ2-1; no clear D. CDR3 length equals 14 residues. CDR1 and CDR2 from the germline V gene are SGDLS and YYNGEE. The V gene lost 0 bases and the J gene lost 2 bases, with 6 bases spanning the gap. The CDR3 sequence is CASSVEGAYNEQFF. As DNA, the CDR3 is TGTGCCAGCAGCGTAGAGGGCGCCTACAATGAGCAGTTCTTC.

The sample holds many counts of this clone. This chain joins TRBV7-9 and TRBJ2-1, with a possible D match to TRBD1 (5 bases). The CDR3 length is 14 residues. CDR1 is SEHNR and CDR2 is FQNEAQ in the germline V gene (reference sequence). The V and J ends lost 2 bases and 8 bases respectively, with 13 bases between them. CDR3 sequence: CASSLFGGADEQFF. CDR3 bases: TGTGCCAGCAGCTTATTCGGTGGGGCAGATGAGCAGTTCTTC.

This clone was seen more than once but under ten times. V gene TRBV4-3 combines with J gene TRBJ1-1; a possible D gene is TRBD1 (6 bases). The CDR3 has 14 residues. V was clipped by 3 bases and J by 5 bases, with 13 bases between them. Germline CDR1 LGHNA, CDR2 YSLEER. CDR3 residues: CASSQDGRGTEAFF. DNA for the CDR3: TGCGCCAGCAGCCAGGATGGCAGGGGAACTGAAGCTTTCTTT.

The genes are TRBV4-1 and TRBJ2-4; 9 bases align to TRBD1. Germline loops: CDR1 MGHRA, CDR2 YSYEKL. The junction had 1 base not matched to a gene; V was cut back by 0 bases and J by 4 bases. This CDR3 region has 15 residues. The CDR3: CASSQDGQGKNIQYF. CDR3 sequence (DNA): TGCGCCAGCAGCCAAGACGGACAGGGGAAAAACATTCAGTACTTC.

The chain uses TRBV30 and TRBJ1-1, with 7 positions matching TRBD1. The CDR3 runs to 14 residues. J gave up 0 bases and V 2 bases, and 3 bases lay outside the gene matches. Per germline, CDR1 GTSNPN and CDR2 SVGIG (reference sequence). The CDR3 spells CAWSRGRMNTEAFF. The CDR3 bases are TGTGCCTGGAGTAGGGGGCGCATGAACACTGAAGCTTTCTTT.

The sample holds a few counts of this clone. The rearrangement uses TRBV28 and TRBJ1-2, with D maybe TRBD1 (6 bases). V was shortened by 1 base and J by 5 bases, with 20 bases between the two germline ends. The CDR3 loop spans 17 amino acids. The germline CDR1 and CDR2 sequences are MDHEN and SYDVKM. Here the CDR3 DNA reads TGTGCCAGCAGTTTATCGGACAGCCGGGCCGATCTATATGGCTACACCTTC. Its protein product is CASSLSDSRADLYGYTF.